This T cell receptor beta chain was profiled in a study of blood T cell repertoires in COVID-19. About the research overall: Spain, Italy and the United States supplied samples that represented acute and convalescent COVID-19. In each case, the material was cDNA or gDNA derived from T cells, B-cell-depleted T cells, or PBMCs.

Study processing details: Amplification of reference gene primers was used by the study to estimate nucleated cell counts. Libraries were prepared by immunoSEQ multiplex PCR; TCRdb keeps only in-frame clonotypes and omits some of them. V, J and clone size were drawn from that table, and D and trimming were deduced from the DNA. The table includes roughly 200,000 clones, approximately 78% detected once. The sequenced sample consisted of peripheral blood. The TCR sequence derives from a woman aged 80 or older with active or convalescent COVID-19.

CDR3 sequence: CASGRETQYF. The CDR3 DNA follows: TGTGCCAGCGGGCGAGAGACCCAGTACTTC. This chain links TRBV28 with TRBJ2-5; D uncertain. CDR3 size: 10 residues. The V end was cut by 8 bases, the J end by 4 bases, with 5 bases between. Germline V gene lookup returns CDR1 MDHEN and CDR2 SYDVKM.